The rows below give T cell receptor beta chains drawn from one sample of a study of neurological immune-mediated disorders. TCRdb reprocessed the 5' RACE reads with MiXCR, giving one entry per CDR3 protein. The sample holds 100,000 or so distinct CDR3 sequences, 3.5% to 4% seen once. Sequenced sample: PBMCs. The receptors stem from a woman aged 18-30 years with multiple sclerosis. Each CDR3 is given with its conserved first and last residue. A D gene is named only where the DNA matches it firmly. Rows may omit the clone size; those that give it use once, few, many or a size class.

clone size: many
D gene: .
V gene: TRBV20-1
J gene: TRBJ1-4
CDR3 DNA: TGCAGTGCCCCCGTACAGGGAAGTGAAAAACTGTTTTTT
CDR3 protein: CSAPVQGSEKLFF

clone size: many
D gene: TRBD1
V gene: TRBV19
J gene: TRBJ2-6
CDR3 DNA: TGTGCCAGTAGTGGGACAGGGGGCGCTGGGGCCAACGTCCTGACTTTC
CDR3 protein: CASSGTGGAGANVLTF

clone size: many
D gene: .
V gene: TRBV20-1
J gene: TRBJ1-5
CDR3 DNA: TGCAGTGCTAGAGATTCAGGATATAGCAATCAGCCCCAGCATTTT
CDR3 protein: CSARDSGYSNQPQHF

clone size: many
D gene: TRBD1
V gene: TRBV27
J gene: TRBJ1-1
CDR3 DNA: TGTGCCAGCAACGTACAGGGGTTAAACACTGAAGCTTTCTTT
CDR3 protein: CASNVQGLNTEAFF

clone size: .
D gene: TRBD2
V gene: TRBV12-3/TRBV12-4
J gene: TRBJ2-7
CDR3 DNA: TGTGCCAGCAGTCACCGGACTAGCGGACGCTACGAGCAGTACTTC
CDR3 protein: CASSHRTSGRYEQYF

clone size: many
D gene: .
V gene: TRBV4-1
J gene: TRBJ2-3
CDR3 DNA: TGCGCCAGCAGCCAAGTTGGACTTCGCACAGATACGCAGTATTTT
CDR3 protein: CASSQVGLRTDTQYF

clone size: many
D gene: TRBD2
V gene: TRBV7-3
J gene: TRBJ2-3
CDR3 DNA: TGTGCCAGCAGCGCCAAGGGACTAGCGGGAGAAGGAGATACGCAGTATTTT
CDR3 protein: CASSAKGLAGEGDTQYF

clone size: many
D gene: .
V gene: TRBV3-1
J gene: TRBJ2-2
CDR3 DNA: TGTGCCAGCAGCCAAGCCTCCATCGGGGCCGGGGAGCTGTTTTTT
CDR3 protein: CASSQASIGAGELFF

clone size: many
D gene: .
V gene: TRBV6-2/TRBV6-3
J gene: TRBJ1-3
CDR3 DNA: TGTGCCAGCCTGGCTGATTCTGGAAACACCATATATTTT
CDR3 protein: CASLADSGNTIYF

clone size: few
D gene: .
V gene: TRBV19
J gene: TRBJ1-1
CDR3 DNA: TGTGCCAGTAGGGACAGAGGGAACACTGAAGCTTTCTTT
CDR3 protein: CASRDRGNTEAFF

clone size: .
D gene: .
V gene: TRBV25-1
J gene: TRBJ2-7
CDR3 DNA: TGTGCCAGCAAACCCAGGGAATTAGGAACCTACGAGCAGTACTTC
CDR3 protein: CASKPRELGTYEQYF

clone size: many
D gene: TRBD1
V gene: TRBV5-1
J gene: TRBJ1-1
CDR3 DNA: TGCGCCAGCAGCTCGACAGGGGGAGGAAACACTGAAGCTTTCTTT
CDR3 protein: CASSSTGGGNTEAFF

clone size: many
D gene: TRBD2
V gene: TRBV12-3/TRBV12-4
J gene: TRBJ2-1
CDR3 DNA: TGTGCCAGCAGTCAGCGGGGGGATTCCTACAATGAGCAGTTCTTC
CDR3 protein: CASSQRGDSYNEQFF

clone size: many
D gene: .
V gene: TRBV20-1
J gene: TRBJ1-1
CDR3 DNA: TGCAGTGCTTCTCCCGGAGGCCCGAACACTGAAGCTTTCTTT
CDR3 protein: CSASPGGPNTEAFF

clone size: many
D gene: .
V gene: TRBV12-3/TRBV12-4
J gene: TRBJ1-5
CDR3 DNA: TGTGCCAGCAGTTTCCGGGGAGATGATCAGCCCCAGCATTTT
CDR3 protein: CASSFRGDDQPQHF

clone size: many
D gene: .
V gene: TRBV5-1
J gene: TRBJ1-1
CDR3 DNA: TGCGCCAGCAGCCTCAACAGGGAATGGACTGAAGCTTTCTTT
CDR3 protein: CASSLNREWTEAFF

clone size: .
D gene: .
V gene: TRBV6-2/TRBV6-3
J gene: TRBJ2-7
CDR3 DNA: TGTGCCAGCAGTTACTGGAGGGACGAGCAGTACTTC
CDR3 protein: CASSYWRDEQYF

clone size: many
D gene: TRBD2
V gene: TRBV3-1
J gene: TRBJ2-7
CDR3 DNA: TGTGCCAGCAGCCAGGGGGGGACTAGCGGGAGGTACGAGCAGTACTTC
CDR3 protein: CASSQGGTSGRYEQYF

clone size: many
D gene: .
V gene: TRBV2
J gene: TRBJ1-5
CDR3 DNA: TGTGCCAGCAGTGAAGTTCTGTTAAGTCAGCCCCAGCATTTT
CDR3 protein: CASSEVLLSQPQHF

clone size: many
D gene: TRBD2
V gene: TRBV5-1
J gene: TRBJ2-3
CDR3 DNA: TGCGCCAGCAGCCTTAGCGGGGGAGGCACAGATACGCAGTATTTT
CDR3 protein: CASSLSGGGTDTQYF